This TCR beta chain was documented in a study of CD8 T cells in ankylosing spondylitis. Study-wide results and caveats: Existing reports had already noted some motif variants in reactive arthritis synovial fluid and blood. Relatively rare in peripheral blood, disease-linked clones were also CD8+. A motif of 7 to 9 highly homologous TCR beta variants was seen as apparently characteristic of ankylosing spondylitis blood.

With regard to this clonotype: Antigen: not known.

5'-RACE, quantitative and with molecular barcodes, yielded the TCR beta libraries. TCRdb redid the calling of the 5' RACE reads with MiXCR, one entry per CDR3 protein. The sample carries about 160,000 distinct CDR3 sequences, around 16% recorded once. In germline, CDR1 is MDHEN, CDR2 SYDVKM. Trimming took off 3 bases at V and 12 bases at J, with 21 bases between the two ends. The CDR3 sequence is 15 residues long. This TCR derives from a male donor with ankylosing spondylitis or in good health (not recorded which). The material sequenced was blood, either unsorted or a sorted T cell fraction (not recorded which). This chain joins TRBV28 and TRBJ2-1, with D perhaps TRBD1 or TRBD2 (5 bases each). CDR3 coding DNA: TGTGCCAGCAGTTTGGGTCGGGGCCTCACCGGTCTGCAGTTCTTC. It encodes CASSLGRGLTGLQFF.